These 20 T cell receptor beta chains came from one sample sequenced in a study of cytomegalovirus exposure and HLA in healthy donors. Produced via immunoSEQ multiplex PCR; TCRdb's table is partial and in-frame only. The sample holds over 45,000 clones, more than 75% seen once. Specimen: PBMCs. The receptor source for this set is a man younger than 35 in good health and CMV-seronegative.

The chain combines TRBV5-4 with TRBJ2-7; 10 positions match TRBD2. The V gene's germline CDR1 is SGHNT and CDR2 YYREEE (reference sequence). The J segment lost 2 bases and the V segment lost 2 bases, leaving 4 bases of the junction unmatched. The CDR3 sequence is 15 residues long. The CDR3, as DNA: TGTGCCAGCAGCTTAACTAGCGGGGCGGCCTACGAGCAGTACTTC. It yields the protein CASSLTSGAAYEQYF.

The chain links TRBV4-1 to TRBJ2-2, with 9 bases fitting TRBD2. With V trimmed by 0 bases and J by 4 bases, 6 bases remained unmatched. The length of the CDR3 is 17 residues. Germline values: CDR1 MGHRA, CDR2 YSYEKL. The CDR3 region has the DNA TGCGCCAGCAGCCAAGATGTGGCTAGCGGGGCCACCGGGGAGCTGTTTTTT. Translation: CASSQDVASGATGELFF.

The chain employs TRBV7-6 and TRBJ2-7; TRBD1 matches 7 bases. After removal of 4 bases from V and 0 bases from J, the junction contained 3 bases not matched to a gene. The V gene's germline CDR1 is SGHVS and CDR2 FNYEAQ. The CDR3 totals 14 residues. The CDR3 here is CASSSGTDSYEQYF. CDR3 nucleotides: TGTGCCAGCAGCTCCGGGACAGACTCCTACGAGCAGTACTTC.

This clone was found a few times. Germline is not matched at one junction end, which may reflect a read error. This chain uses TRBV5-1 with TRBJ1-1; TRBD1 agrees at 9 bases. Germline CDR1 is SGHRS and CDR2 is YFSETQ. The CDR3 sequence is 16 residues long. DNA of the CDR3: TGCGCCAGCAGTTTGGGGACAGGGCTGGGGAACACTGAAGCTTTCTTT. Its translation is CASSLGTGLGNTEAFF.

The chain is built from TRBV27 and TRBJ2-5; possible D gene TRBD1, 6 bases. V was clipped by 6 bases and J by 3 bases, with 14 bases between them. This CDR3 comprises 14 residues. The germline V gene has CDR1 MNHEY and CDR2 SMNVEV (reference sequence). CDR3 in amino acids: CASRSLGGEETQYF. The CDR3 nucleotides read TGTGCCAGCAGGAGCCTAGGGGGAGAAGAGACCCAGTACTTC.

This chain joins TRBV4-3 and TRBJ2-2, with D possibly being TRBD2 (6 bases). Trimming pared 1 base from V and 7 bases from J, leaving 16 bases between. The CDR3 covers 16 residues. The germline V gene has CDR1 LGHNA and CDR2 YSLEER. As DNA, the CDR3 is TGCGCCAGCAGCCAAGTCGGCAGGCGGAGGGACGGGGAGCTGTTTTTT. Translated: CASSQVGRRRDGELFF.

This chain uses TRBV5-4 with TRBJ1-2, with 9 bases aligning to TRBD1. With 3 bases clipped from V and 5 bases from J, the junction kept 8 bases outside the gene matches. Germline V gene data show CDR1 as SGHNT and CDR2 as YYREEE (reference sequence). The length of the CDR3 is 15 residues. This chain's CDR3 is CASSSPGQGEYGYTF. CDR3 DNA sequence: TGTGCCAGCAGCTCGCCGGGACAGGGTGAATATGGCTACACCTTC.

The J gene is TRBJ2-7, the V gene TRBV2, with D maybe TRBD1 (5 bases). Germline CDR1 reads SNHLY; CDR2 reads FYNNEI. This CDR3 region has 14 residues. Trimming took off 4 bases at V and 3 bases at J, with 13 bases between the two ends. The CDR3 DNA reads TGTGCCAGCAGTGCAGGGCTTGTAGTCTACGAGCAGTACTTC. It codes for CASSAGLVVYEQYF.

CDR3 protein: CASSLELQPQHF. The CDR3, as DNA: TGTGCCAGCAGCTTAGAACTTCAGCCCCAGCATTTT. The chain couples TRBV7-9 to TRBJ1-5, with D unclear. Germline V gene data show CDR1 as SEHNR and CDR2 as FQNEAQ (reference sequence). The CDR3 has 12 amino acids. Trimming pared 1 base from V and 6 bases from J, leaving 4 bases between.

The rearrangement uses TRBV27 and TRBJ2-2, with 13 bases aligning to TRBD2. In germline, CDR1 is MNHEY, CDR2 SMNVEV (reference sequence). The CDR3 length is 16 residues. V lost 3 bases to trimming and J lost 7 bases; unmatched junction nucleotides: 5. CDR3 in amino acids: CASSFIRTSGSGELFF. The CDR3 DNA sequence: TGTGCCAGCAGTTTTATCCGGACTAGCGGGAGCGGGGAGCTGTTTTTT.

Here the CDR3 reads CASSPFQGETQYF. The CDR3 nucleotides are TGTGCCAGCAGCCCTTTTCAGGGTGAGACCCAGTACTTC. This sequence joins TRBV7-6 and TRBJ2-5; D is possibly TRBD1 (5 bases). V lost 5 bases and J lost 5, with 12 bases in between. This CDR3 region has 13 residues. CDR1 is SGHVS, CDR2 FNYEAQ, per germline.

This clone was seen a single time. This chain joins TRBV19 and TRBJ2-1, with no clear D. V was pared by 1 base and J by 1 base, with 8 bases between. Germline assignment: CDR1 LNHDA and CDR2 SQIVND (reference sequence). The CDR3 runs to 15 residues. This chain's CDR3 is CASSIGSWSYNEQFF. DNA of the CDR3: TGTGCCAGTAGTATAGGTAGTTGGTCCTACAATGAGCAGTTCTTC.

The rearrangement links TRBV27 to TRBJ1-2; unclear D gene. V was cut by 8 bases and J by 3 bases, with 16 bases left in between. This CDR3 comprises 14 residues. Germline V gene lookup returns CDR1 MNHEY and CDR2 SMNVEV (reference sequence). The CDR3 nucleotides are TGTGCCAGCGCTCCAACCTCGGCGGACTATGGCTACACCTTC. The encoded protein is CASAPTSADYGYTF.

The chain carries TRBV30 and TRBJ2-2; D possibly corresponds to TRBD1 (6 bases). V gave up 5 bases and J gave up 1 base, with 8 bases separating them. The CDR3 loop spans 13 amino acids. The germline gives CDR1 GTSNPN, CDR2 SVGIG (reference sequence). The CDR3 loop reads CAWRDKNTGELFF. DNA for the CDR3: TGTGCCTGGCGGGACAAGAACACCGGGGAGCTGTTTTTT.

This clone has only one observation. The rearrangement joins TRBV28 to TRBJ2-7; 8 nucleotides align to TRBD1. J was trimmed by 4 bases and V by 3 bases; bases with no gene match: 8. This CDR3 comprises 15 residues. Germline assignment: CDR1 MDHEN and CDR2 SYDVKM. CDR3 amino acids: CASSLTGTGQYEQYF. The DNA of the CDR3 is TGTGCCAGCAGTTTGACCGGGACAGGTCAGTACGAGCAGTACTTC.

A single count supports this clone. This rearrangement joins TRBV5-1 to TRBJ2-3, with 7 bases that match TRBD2. Trimming cost V 4 bases and J 2 bases; bases outside gene matches: 10. Germline V gene sequence: CDR1 SGHRS, CDR2 YFSETQ. This CDR3 has 16 amino acids. The CDR3 loop reads CASSRNLGLPTDTQYF. The DNA of the CDR3 is TGCGCCAGCAGCCGGAACCTGGGACTACCCACAGATACGCAGTATTTT.

The chain carries TRBV30 and TRBJ2-2; 7 bases agree with TRBD2. J gave up 1 base and V 3 bases, and 5 bases lay outside the gene matches. This CDR3 spans 15 amino acids. The germline V gene encodes CDR1 GTSNPN and CDR2 SVGIG (reference sequence). CDR3 nucleotide sequence: TGTGCCTGGAGCGGACTAGGAGGGAACACCGGGGAGCTGTTTTTT. Protein: CAWSGLGGNTGELFF.

This sequence joins TRBV28 and TRBJ1-4; D remains unclear. The V and J ends lost 6 bases and 2 bases respectively, with 7 bases between them. Germline CDR1 is MDHEN and CDR2 is SYDVKM. The CDR3 loop spans 13 amino acids. The DNA for the CDR3 is TGTGCCAGCAGCCGGTATACTAATGAAAAACTGTTTTTT. Its translation: CASSRYTNEKLFF.

Comment on this clone: The sample has other DNA sequences that encode this CDR3 too. The V gene is TRBV6-1, the J gene TRBJ1-5; TRBD1 might be the D (5 bases). Germline CDR1 reads MNHNS; CDR2 reads SASEGT. This CDR3 has 14 residues. Trimming cost V 1 base and J 6 bases, with 10 bases left between them. The CDR3 here is CASSEGQGGQPQHF. In DNA form, the CDR3 reads TGTGCCAGCAGTGAAGGGCAGGGCGGTCAGCCCCAGCATTTT.

The chain links TRBV11-3 to TRBJ2-1; 10 nucleotides match TRBD1. V dropped 5 bases and J dropped 15; count of bases not matched to a gene: 10. Germline V gene sequence: CDR1 SGHNT, CDR2 YENEEA. The CDR3 is 13 amino acids. The CDR3 DNA reads TGTGCCAGCAGCGTTACAACGGGACAGGGGAGGTTCTTC. Translated, it gives CASSVTTGQGRFF.